This T cell receptor beta chain was sequenced for a study of blood T cell repertoires in COVID-19. Per the authors' pipeline: Amplified reference gene primers provided the basis for estimating nucleated cell counts. Sequencing used immunoSEQ multiplex PCR; TCRdb keeps in-frame clones, though not all of them. V, J and clone size are those of that table, while D and trimming were read from the DNA. The sample comprises 400,000 to 500,000 clones, 70% to 90% of which are singletons, and approximately 1.5% rests with the top ten. The study drew participants aged roughly 18 to 95 years from 20 to 30 US areas. Categorization into cohorts depended on clinical history that participants reported. No more than 2 weeks before study entry, exposed participants had met a case of COVID-19. This CDR3 has 15 residues. Deletions cut 3 bases from V and 1 base from J, with 10 bases between. Per the germline V gene, CDR1 is DFQATT and CDR2 is SNEGSKA (reference sequence).

Sequencing was performed on PBMCs or T cells enriched from blood (not recorded which). The chain recombines TRBV20-1 with TRBJ2-6; D is undetermined. The origin of this receptor is a woman between 18 and 29 years old who had been exposed to COVID-19. The CDR3 spells CSASLGVSGANVLTF. For the CDR3, the DNA is TGCAGTGCTAGTTTGGGCGTTTCTGGGGCCAACGTCCTGACTTTC.